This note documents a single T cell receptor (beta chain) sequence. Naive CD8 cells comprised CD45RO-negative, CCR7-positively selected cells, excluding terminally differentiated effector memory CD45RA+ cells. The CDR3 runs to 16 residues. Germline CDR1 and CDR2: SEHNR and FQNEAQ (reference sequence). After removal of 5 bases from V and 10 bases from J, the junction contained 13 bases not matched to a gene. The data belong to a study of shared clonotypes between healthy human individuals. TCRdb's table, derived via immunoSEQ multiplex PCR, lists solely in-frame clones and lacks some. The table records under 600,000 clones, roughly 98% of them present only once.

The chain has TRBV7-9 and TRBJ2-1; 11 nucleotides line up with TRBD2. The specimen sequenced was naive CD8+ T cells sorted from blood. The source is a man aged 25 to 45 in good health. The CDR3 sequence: CASSPTSGRGLGEQFF. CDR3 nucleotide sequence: TGTGCCAGCAGCCCCACTAGCGGGAGAGGTTTGGGCGAGCAGTTCTTC.